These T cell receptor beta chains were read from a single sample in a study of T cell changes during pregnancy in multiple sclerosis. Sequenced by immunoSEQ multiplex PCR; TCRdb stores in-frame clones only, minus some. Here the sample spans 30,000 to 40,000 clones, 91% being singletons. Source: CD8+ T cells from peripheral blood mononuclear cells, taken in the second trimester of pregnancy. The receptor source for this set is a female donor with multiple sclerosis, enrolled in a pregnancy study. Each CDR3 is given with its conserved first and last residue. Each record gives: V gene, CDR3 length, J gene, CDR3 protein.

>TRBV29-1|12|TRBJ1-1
CSVVRENTEAFF
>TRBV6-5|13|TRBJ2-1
CASSSRSYNEQFF
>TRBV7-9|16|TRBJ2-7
CASSLHRGLISYEQYF
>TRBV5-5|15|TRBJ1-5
CASSSEGTGNQPQHF
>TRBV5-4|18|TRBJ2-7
CASSPFQGHPINSYEQYF
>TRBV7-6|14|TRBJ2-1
CASTHLEGANEQFF
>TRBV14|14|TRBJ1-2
CASSQVDRGYGYTF
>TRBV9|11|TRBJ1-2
CASGLNYGYTF
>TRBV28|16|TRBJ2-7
CATSTGLAGVVYEQYF
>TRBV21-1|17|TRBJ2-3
CASSTSLRDRATDTQYF
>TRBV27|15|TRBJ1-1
CASSQLGTGNTEAFF
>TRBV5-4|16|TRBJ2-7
CASSLGLAGDSYEQYF
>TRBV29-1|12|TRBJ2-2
CSVGGGTGELFF
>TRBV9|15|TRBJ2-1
CASTPGGVTGNEQFF
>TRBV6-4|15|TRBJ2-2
CASSEGLDNTGELFF
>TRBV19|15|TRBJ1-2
CASSAGTGVWYGYTF
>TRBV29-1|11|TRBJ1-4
CSVKPGGHLFF
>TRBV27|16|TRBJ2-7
CASSLQGFRKDYEQYF
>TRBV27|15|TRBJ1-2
CASSLRDASLHGYTF